Sequencing of this TCR beta chain was carried out in a study of blood T cell repertoires in COVID-19. In the study overall: Samples representing acute and convalescent COVID-19 were sourced from the United States, Italy and Spain. Sources were T cells, B-cell-depleted T cells, or PBMCs; the material itself was cDNA or gDNA.

In assigning cohorts, the study relied on participant-reported clinical history. Clones were sequenced by immunoSEQ multiplex PCR, and TCRdb holds only the in-frame ones, with some missing. The table shows 200,000 or so clones, with around 86% occurring only once. Germline CDR1 SGHDT, CDR2 YYEEEE. Trimming left V 4 bases short and J 5 bases short, with 12 bases between. The CDR3 sequence is 13 residues long. This chain links TRBV5-6 with TRBJ1-2; D gene uncertain. This TCR was recovered from a woman aged 40 to 50 with acute COVID-19. The sequencing sample was made of PBMCs or T cells enriched from blood (not recorded which). CDR3 nucleotide sequence: TGTGCCAGCAGCATTACAGCCCTTTATGGCTACACCTTC. Translation: CASSITALYGYTF.